A selection of T cell receptor beta chains follows, all from one sample in a study of blood T cells in healthy people across ages. TCRdb itself ran the 5' RACE reads through MiXCR, one entry per CDR3 protein. The sample lists about 780,000 distinct CDR3 sequences; around 50% were seen once. Sequencing was carried out using blood. The origin of the receptors is a man older than 75 in good health. Both conserved end residues are part of each CDR3. A D gene is named only where the DNA matches it firmly.

V	D	J	CDR3
TRBV6-5	NA	TRBJ2-1	CASSDSTSGNEQFF
TRBV6-6	NA	NA	CASSDAGQGLEQYF
TRBV10-1	TRBD1	TRBJ2-7	CASGTGYEQYF
TRBV10-3	NA	TRBJ1-1	CAISDEGHGGTEAFF
TRBV5-1	NA	NA	CASSTGGQVETQYF
TRBV9	TRBD1	TRBJ2-7	CASSLRTGVSRNEQYF
TRBV20-1	NA	TRBJ2-7	CSASKRVSAYEQYF
TRBV7-8	NA	TRBJ2-5	CASSEWGERQETQYF
TRBV19	NA	TRBJ2-5	CASSNLTAPPGQETQYF
TRBV4-2	TRBD1	TRBJ2-5	CASSQPGQEGETQYF
TRBV18	NA	TRBJ2-5	CASALPSETQYF
TRBV7-9	TRBD2	TRBJ2-4	CASSPPGLAGREQYF
TRBV7-9	TRBD2	TRBJ2-1	CASSLMAGAYNEQFF
TRBV7-2	NA	TRBJ2-7	CASSSSLYEQYF
TRBV5-1	TRBD2	TRBJ2-3	CASSLEAGDSTDTQYF
TRBV12-3/TRBV12-4	NA	TRBJ2-3	CASSGLGGADAEYF
TRBV7-9	TRBD1	TRBJ2-5	CASSWGTGQETQYF
TRBV28	NA	TRBJ2-3	CASSGRAEILSTDTQYF
TRBV20-1	TRBD2	TRBJ2-5	CSAEHRTSGETQYF
TRBV29-1	TRBD2	TRBJ2-1	CSAQRAGEAYNEQFF
TRBV7-2	NA	TRBJ2-7	CASSVQASYEQYF
TRBV5-1	NA	TRBJ1-4	CASSLGMGNEKLFF
TRBV12-3/TRBV12-4	NA	TRBJ2-5	CASSFSSVQETQYF
TRBV14	TRBD2	TRBJ2-7	CASSHMAAGGGEQYF
TRBV24-1	NA	TRBJ2-3	CATSDLSGSTDTQYF
TRBV29-1	TRBD2	TRBJ2-3	CSVDRAGTNGTDTQYF
TRBV29-1	NA	TRBJ2-1	CSLNRVGNEQFF
TRBV7-2	NA	TRBJ1-1	CASSPCRGLGTEAFF